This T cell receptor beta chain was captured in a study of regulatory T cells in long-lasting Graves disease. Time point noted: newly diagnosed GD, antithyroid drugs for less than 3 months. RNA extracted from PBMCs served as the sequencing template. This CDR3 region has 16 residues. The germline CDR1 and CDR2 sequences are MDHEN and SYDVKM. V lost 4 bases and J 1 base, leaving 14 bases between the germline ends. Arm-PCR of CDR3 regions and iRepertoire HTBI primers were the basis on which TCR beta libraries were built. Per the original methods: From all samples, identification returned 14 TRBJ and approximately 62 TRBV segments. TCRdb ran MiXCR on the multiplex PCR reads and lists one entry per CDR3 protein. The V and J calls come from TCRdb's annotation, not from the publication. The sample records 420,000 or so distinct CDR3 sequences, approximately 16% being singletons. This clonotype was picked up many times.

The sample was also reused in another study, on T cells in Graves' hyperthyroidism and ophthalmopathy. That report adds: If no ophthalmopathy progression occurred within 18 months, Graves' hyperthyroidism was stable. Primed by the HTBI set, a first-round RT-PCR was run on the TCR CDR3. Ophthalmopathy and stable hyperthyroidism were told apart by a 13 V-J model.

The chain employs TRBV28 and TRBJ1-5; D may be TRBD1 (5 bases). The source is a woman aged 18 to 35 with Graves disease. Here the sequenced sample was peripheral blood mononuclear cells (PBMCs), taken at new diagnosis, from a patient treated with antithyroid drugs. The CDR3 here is CASSSLGRGSNQPQHF. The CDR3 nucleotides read TGTGCCAGCAGTTCCCTGGGGAGGGGAAGCAATCAGCCCCAGCATTTT.